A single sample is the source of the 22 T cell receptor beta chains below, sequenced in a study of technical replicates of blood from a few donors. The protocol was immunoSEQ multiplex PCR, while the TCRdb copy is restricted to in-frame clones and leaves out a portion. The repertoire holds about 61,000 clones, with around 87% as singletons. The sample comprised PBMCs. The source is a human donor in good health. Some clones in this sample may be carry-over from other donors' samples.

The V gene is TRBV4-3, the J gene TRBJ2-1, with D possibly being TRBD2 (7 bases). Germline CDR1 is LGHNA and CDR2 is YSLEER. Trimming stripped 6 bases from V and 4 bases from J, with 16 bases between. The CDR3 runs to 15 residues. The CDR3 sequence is CASSPSRGGYNEQFF. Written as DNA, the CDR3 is TGCGCCAGCAGTCCTAGTAGGGGGGGTTACAATGAGCAGTTCTTC.

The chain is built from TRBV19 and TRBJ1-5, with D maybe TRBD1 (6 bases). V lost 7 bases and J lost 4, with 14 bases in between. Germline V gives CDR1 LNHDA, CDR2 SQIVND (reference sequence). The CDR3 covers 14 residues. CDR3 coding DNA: TGTGCCAGTACCATGGACAGAAGTAATCAGCCCCAGCATTTT. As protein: CASTMDRSNQPQHF.

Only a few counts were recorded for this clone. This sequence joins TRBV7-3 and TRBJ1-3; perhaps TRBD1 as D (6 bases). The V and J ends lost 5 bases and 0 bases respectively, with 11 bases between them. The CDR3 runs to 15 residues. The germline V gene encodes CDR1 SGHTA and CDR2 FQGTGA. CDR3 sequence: CASSIQGSSGNTIYF. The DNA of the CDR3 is TGTGCCAGCAGCATCCAGGGGTCCTCTGGAAACACCATATATTTT.

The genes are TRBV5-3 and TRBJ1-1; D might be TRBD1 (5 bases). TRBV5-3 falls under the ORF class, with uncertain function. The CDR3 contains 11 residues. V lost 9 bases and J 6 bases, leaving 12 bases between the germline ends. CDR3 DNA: TGTGCCAAGGAGGGGTTGTCTGAAGCTTTCTTT. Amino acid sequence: CAKEGLSEAFF.

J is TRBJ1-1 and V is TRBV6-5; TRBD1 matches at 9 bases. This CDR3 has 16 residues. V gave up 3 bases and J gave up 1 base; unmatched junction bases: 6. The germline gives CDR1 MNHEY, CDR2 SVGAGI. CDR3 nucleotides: TGTGCCAGCAGTTATGCGGGACAGGGAAGGAACACTGAAGCTTTCTTT. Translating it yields CASSYAGQGRNTEAFF.

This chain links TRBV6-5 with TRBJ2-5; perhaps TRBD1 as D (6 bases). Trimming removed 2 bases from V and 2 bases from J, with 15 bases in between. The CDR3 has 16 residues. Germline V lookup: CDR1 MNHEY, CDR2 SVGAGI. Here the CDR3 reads CASSYADRPCQETQYF. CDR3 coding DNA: TGTGCCAGCAGTTACGCTGACAGGCCTTGTCAAGAGACCCAGTACTTC.

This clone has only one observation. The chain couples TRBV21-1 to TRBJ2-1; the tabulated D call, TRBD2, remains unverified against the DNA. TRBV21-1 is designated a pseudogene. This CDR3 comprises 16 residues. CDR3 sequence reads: CASSIQLAGVVNEQFF. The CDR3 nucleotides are TGTGCCAGCAGCATACAACTAGCGGGAGTTGTAAATGAGCAGTTCTTC.

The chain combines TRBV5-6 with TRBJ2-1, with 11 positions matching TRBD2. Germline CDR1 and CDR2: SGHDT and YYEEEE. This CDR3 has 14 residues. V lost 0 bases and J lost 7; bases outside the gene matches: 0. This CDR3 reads CASSLASGRNEQFF. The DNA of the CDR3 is TGTGCCAGCAGCTTGGCTAGCGGGAGGAATGAGCAGTTCTTC.

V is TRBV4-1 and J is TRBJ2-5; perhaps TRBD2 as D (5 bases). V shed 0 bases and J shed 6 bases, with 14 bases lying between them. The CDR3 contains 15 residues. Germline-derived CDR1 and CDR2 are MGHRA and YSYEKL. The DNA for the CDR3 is TGCGCCAGCAGCCAAGATCCGGACTTCCCTCAGACCCAGTACTTC. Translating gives CASSQDPDFPQTQYF.

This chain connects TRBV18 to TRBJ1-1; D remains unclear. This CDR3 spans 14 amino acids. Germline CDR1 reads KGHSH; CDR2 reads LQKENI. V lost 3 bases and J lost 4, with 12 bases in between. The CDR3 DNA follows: TGTGCCAGCTCACCTCCGGGGAAGGGCACTGAAGCTTTCTTT. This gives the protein CASSPPGKGTEAFF. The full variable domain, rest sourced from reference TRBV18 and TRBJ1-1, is NAGVMQNPRHLVRRRGQEARLRCSPMKGHSHVYWYRQLPEEGLKFMVYLQKENIIDESGMPKERFSAEFPKEGPSILRIQQVVRGDSAAYFCASSPPGKGTEAFFGQGTRLTVV.

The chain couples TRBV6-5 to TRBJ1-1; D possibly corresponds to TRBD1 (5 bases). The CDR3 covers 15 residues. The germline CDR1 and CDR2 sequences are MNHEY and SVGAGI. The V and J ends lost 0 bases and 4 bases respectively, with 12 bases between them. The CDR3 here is CASSYSRMGGTEAFF. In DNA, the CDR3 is TGTGCCAGCAGTTACTCGAGAATGGGGGGCACTGAAGCTTTCTTT.

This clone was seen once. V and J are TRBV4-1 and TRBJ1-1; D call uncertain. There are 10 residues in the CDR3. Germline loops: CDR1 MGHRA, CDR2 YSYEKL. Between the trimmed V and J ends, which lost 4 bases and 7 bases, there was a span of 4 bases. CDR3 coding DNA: TGCGCCAGCAGCCTCTATGAAGCTTTCTTT. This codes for CASSLYEAFF.

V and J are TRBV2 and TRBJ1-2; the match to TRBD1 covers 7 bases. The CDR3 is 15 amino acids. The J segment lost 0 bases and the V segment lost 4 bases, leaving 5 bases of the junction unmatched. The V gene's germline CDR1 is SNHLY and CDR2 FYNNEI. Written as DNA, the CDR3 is TGTGCCAGCAGTGTACAGGGGTCTACTAACTATGGCTACACCTTC. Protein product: CASSVQGSTNYGYTF.

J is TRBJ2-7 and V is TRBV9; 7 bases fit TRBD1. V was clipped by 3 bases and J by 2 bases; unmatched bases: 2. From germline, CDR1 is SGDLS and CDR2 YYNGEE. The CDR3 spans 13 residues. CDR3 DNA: TGTGCCAGCAGCGCTGGGACAGCCTACGAGCAGTACTTC. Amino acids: CASSAGTAYEQYF.

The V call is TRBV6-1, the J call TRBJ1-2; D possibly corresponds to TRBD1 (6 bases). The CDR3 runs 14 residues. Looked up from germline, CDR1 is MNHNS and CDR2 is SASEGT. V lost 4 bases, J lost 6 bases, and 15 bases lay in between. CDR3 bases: TGTGCCAGCAGTGTACAACAGGGATGGGATGGCTACACCTTC. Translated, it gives CASSVQQGWDGYTF.

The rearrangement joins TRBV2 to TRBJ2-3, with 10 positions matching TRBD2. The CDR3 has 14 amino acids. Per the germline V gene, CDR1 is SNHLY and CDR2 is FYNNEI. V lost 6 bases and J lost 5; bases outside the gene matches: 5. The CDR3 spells CASRIAGGRDTQYF. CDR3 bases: TGTGCCAGCAGGATAGCGGGAGGTAGAGATACGCAGTATTTT.

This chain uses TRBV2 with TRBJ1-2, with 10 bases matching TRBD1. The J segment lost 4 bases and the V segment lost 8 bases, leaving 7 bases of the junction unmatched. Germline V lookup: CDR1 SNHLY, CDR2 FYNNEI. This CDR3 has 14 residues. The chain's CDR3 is CASGGTGVGYGYTF. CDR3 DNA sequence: TGTGCCAGCGGTGGGACAGGGGTAGGCTATGGCTACACCTTC.

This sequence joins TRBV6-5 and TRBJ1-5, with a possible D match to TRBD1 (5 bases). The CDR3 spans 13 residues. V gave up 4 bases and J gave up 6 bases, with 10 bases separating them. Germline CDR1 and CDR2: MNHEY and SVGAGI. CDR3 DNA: TGTGCCAGCAGTTCGACAGTTATTCAGCCCCAGCATTTT. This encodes CASSSTVIQPQHF.

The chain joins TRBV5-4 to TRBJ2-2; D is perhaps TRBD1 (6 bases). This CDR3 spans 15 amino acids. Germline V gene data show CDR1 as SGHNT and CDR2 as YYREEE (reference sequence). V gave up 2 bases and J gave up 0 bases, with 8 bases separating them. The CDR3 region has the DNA TGTGCCAGCAGCTTTGGACAGACGAACACCGGGGAGCTGTTTTTT. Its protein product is CASSFGQTNTGELFF. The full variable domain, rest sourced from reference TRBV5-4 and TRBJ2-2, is ETGVTQSPTHLIKTRGQQVTLRCSSQSGHNTVSWYQQALGQGPQFIFQYYREEENGRGNFPPRFSGLQFPNYSSELNVNALELDDSALYLCASSFGQTNTGELFFGEGSRLTVL.

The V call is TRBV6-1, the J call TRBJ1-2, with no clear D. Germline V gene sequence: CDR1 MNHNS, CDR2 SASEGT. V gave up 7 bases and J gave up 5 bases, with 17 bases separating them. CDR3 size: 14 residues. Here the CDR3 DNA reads TGTGCCAGCATCATAGCGGGAGGACTATATGGCTACACCTTC. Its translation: CASIIAGGLYGYTF.

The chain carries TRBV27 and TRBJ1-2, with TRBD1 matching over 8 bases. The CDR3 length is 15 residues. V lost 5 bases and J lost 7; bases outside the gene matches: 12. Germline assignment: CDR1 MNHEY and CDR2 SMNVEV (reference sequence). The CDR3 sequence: CASSPRQGRVGGYTF. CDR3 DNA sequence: TGTGCCAGCAGTCCCCGACAGGGGAGGGTCGGTGGCTACACCTTC.

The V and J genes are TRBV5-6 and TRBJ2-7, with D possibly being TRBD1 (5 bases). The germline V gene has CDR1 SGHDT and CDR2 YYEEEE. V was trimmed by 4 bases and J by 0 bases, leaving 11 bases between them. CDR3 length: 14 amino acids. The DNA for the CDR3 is TGTGCCAGCAGCCAGACAGCTAGCTCCTACGAGCAGTACTTC. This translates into CASSQTASSYEQYF.